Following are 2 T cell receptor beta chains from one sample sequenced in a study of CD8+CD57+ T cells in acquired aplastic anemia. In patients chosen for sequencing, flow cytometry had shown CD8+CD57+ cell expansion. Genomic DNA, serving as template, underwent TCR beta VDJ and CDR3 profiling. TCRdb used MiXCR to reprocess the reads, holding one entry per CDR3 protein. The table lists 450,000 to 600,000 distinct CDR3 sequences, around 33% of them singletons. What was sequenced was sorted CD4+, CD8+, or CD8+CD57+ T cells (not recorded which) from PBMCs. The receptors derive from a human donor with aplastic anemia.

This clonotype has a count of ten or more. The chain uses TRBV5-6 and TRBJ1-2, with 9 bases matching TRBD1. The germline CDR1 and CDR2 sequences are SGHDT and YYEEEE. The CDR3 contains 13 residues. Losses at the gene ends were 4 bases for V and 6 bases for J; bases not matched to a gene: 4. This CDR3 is CASSPGTGNGYTF. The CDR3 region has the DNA TGTGCCAGCAGCCCCGGGACAGGGAATGGCTACACCTTC.

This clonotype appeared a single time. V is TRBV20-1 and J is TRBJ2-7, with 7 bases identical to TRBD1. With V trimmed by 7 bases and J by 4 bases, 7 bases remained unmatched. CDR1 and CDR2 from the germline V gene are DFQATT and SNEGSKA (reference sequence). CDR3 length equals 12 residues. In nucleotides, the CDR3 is TGCAGTGGGACAGGCACCAATTACGAGCAGTACTTC. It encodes CSGTGTNYEQYF.